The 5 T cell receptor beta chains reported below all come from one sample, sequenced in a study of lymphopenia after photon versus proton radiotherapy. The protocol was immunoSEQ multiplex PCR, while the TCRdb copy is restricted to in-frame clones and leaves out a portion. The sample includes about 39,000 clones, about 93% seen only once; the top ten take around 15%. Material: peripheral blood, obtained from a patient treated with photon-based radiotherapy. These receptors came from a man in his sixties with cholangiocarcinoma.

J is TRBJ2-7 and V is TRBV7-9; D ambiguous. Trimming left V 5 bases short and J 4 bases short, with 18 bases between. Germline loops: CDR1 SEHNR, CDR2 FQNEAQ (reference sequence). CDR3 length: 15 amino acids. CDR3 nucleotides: TGTGCCAGCAGCGCCGCGGAGAATTCGACATACGAGCAGTACTTC. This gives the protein CASSAAENSTYEQYF.

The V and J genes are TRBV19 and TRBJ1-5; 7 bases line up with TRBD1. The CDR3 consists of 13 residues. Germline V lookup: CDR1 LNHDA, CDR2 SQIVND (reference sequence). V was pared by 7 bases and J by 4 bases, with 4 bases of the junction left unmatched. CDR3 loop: CASIPGQNQPQHF. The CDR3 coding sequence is TGTGCCAGTATCCCGGGACAGAATCAGCCCCAGCATTTT.

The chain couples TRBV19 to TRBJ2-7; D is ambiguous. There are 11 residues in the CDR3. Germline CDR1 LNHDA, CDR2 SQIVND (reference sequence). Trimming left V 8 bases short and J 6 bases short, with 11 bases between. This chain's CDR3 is CASRLSGEQYF. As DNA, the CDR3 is TGTGCCAGTCGACTTAGTGGCGAGCAGTACTTC. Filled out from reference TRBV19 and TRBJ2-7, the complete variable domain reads DGGITQSPKYLFRKEGQNVTLSCEQNLNHDAMYWYRQDPGQGLRLIYYSQIVNDFQKGDIAEGYSVSREKKESFPLTVTSAQKNPTAFYLCASRLSGEQYFGPGTRLTVT.

CDR3 region: CASSQGDSREYNEQFF. The CDR3 region has the DNA TGCGCCAGCAGCCAAGGCGACAGCCGGGAGTACAATGAGCAGTTCTTC. The J gene is TRBJ2-1, the V gene TRBV4-1; possibly TRBD2 for D (6 bases). The V end was cut by 1 base, the J end by 4 bases, with 14 bases between. The length of the CDR3 is 16 residues. Germline lookup yields CDR1 MGHRA and CDR2 YSYEKL.

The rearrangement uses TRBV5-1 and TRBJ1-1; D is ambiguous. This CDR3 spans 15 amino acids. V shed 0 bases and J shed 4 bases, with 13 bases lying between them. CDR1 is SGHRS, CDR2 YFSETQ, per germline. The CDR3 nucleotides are TGCGCCAGCAGCTTGGACCTCTGGCCGGGCACTGAAGCTTTCTTT. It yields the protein CASSLDLWPGTEAFF.